A selection of T cell receptor beta chains follows, all from one sample in a study of technical replicates of blood from a few donors. Method: immunoSEQ multiplex PCR; TCRdb's copy keeps in-frame clones and lacks some. Of tens of thousands of clones listed, roughly nine tenths are singletons. Sequences were obtained from T cells isolated from PBMCs. The receptors here all came from a human donor in good health. The CDR3 runs from the conserved cysteine through the conserved F or W. A D gene is named only where the DNA matches it firmly. Rows may omit the clone size; those that give it use once, few, many or a size class.

TRBJ2-2	NA	14	TRBV5-4	NA	CASSLDRAAGELFF	TGTGCCAGCAGCCTGGACAGAGCAGCCGGGGAGCTGTTTTTT
TRBJ1-1	NA	16	TRBV4-2	TRBD1	CASSRTGQGRNTEAFF	TGTGCCAGCAGCCGGACCGGACAGGGTCGGAACACTGAAGCTTTCTTT
TRBJ2-1	few	15	TRBV7-9	TRBD2	CASSFPSGHNNEQFF	TGTGCCAGCAGCTTTCCTAGCGGGCACAACAATGAGCAGTTCTTC
TRBJ1-5	once	19	TRBV15	TRBD1	CATSSDRAFWFDSNQPQHF	TGTGCCACCAGTAGCGACAGGGCCTTTTGGTTTGATAGCAATCAGCCCCAGCATTTT
TRBJ2-7	NA	14	TRBV27	TRBD2	CASSSIAGDYEQYF	TGTGCCAGCAGTTCAATAGCGGGGGACTACGAGCAGTACTTC
TRBJ1-6	NA	16	TRBV6-9	NA	CASSPSGEGGHSPLHF	TGTGCCAGCAGTCCCTCGGGGGAGGGTGGCCATTCACCCCTCCACTTT
TRBJ1-2	NA	15	TRBV19	NA	CASSISQSAANGYTF	TGTGCCAGTAGTATAAGTCAATCAGCGGCGAATGGCTACACCTTC
TRBJ1-2	NA	17	TRBV19	NA	CASQVPLQATGNYGYTF	TGTGCCAGCCAAGTCCCCTTACAGGCGACCGGGAACTATGGCTACACCTTC
TRBJ2-7	NA	16	TRBV7-8	TRBD2	CASSSQTSGYTYEQYF	TGTGCCAGCAGCTCCCAGACTAGCGGGTATACCTACGAGCAGTACTTC
TRBJ2-3	NA	14	TRBV9	NA	CASSPLTGTDTQYF	TGTGCCAGCAGCCCCTTGACGGGAACAGATACGCAGTATTTT
TRBJ2-7	NA	15	TRBV9	NA	CASSVAAGRSYEQYF	TGTGCCAGCAGCGTAGCGGCGGGGAGGTCCTACGAGCAGTACTTC
TRBJ1-2	NA	15	TRBV25-1	NA	CASSEYISGGGGYTF	TGTGCCAGCAGTGAATATATCAGTGGGGGAGGAGGCTACACCTTC
TRBJ2-4	NA	14	TRBV2	NA	CASWDILAKNIQYF	TGTGCCAGCTGGGACATTCTAGCCAAAAACATTCAGTACTTC
TRBJ2-2	NA	13	TRBV7-6	NA	CASTDRRTGELFF	TGTGCCAGCACCGACCGGAGGACCGGGGAGCTGTTTTTT
TRBJ2-1	NA	15	TRBV14	TRBD2	CASSRTAGAYNEQFF	TGTGCCAGCAGCCGAACAGCGGGAGCTTACAATGAGCAGTTCTTC
TRBJ2-7	NA	12	TRBV10-1	NA	CASSESATRQYF	TGCGCCAGCAGTGAGTCAGCCACCCGGCAGTACTTC
TRBJ1-1	NA	15	TRBV5-4	TRBD1	CASSTTGTGVSEAFF	TGTGCCAGCAGCACAACCGGGACAGGGGTCTCTGAAGCTTTCTTT
TRBJ1-2	NA	17	TRBV4-2	NA	CASSQEQAGKANYGYTF	TGTGCCAGCAGCCAAGAACAGGCAGGGAAAGCTAACTATGGCTACACCTTC
TRBJ2-5	NA	15	TRBV10-2	TRBD2	CASSESLAGGETQYF	TGCGCCAGCAGTGAGTCTCTAGCGGGAGGAGAGACCCAGTACTTC
TRBJ2-3	once	15	TRBV4-1	NA	CASSQNQGGTDTQYF	TGCGCCAGCAGCCAGAACCAAGGGGGCACAGATACGCAGTATTTT
TRBJ1-4	NA	14	TRBV11-1	NA	CASSFTGRGEKLFF	TGTGCCAGCAGCTTTACAGGGAGGGGTGAAAAACTGTTTTTT
TRBJ2-3	NA	15	TRBV5-1	NA	CASTALAETTDTQYF	TGCGCCAGCACGGCCCTAGCCGAAACCACAGATACGCAGTATTTT
TRBJ2-1	NA	13	TRBV2	NA	CASSQGLSNEQFF	TGTGCCAGCAGTCAGGGACTCAGCAATGAGCAGTTCTTC
TRBJ2-1	NA	13	TRBV5-1	NA	CASRMEYESEQFF	TGCGCCAGCAGGATGGAGTATGAGAGTGAGCAGTTCTTC